The 2 T cell receptor beta chains below come from one sample, sequenced in a study of shared clonotypes between healthy human individuals. Libraries were prepared by immunoSEQ multiplex PCR; TCRdb keeps only in-frame clonotypes and omits some of them. The sample contains around 440,000 clones, about 74% of which appear only once. Sequenced input: PBMCs. The source is a woman in her thirties or forties in good health. Some clones in this sample may be carry-over from other donors' samples.

About this clone: This sequence is one base from a far larger clone and is likely a read error. The rearrangement links TRBV4-2 to TRBJ1-5; no clear D gene. The germline V gene encodes CDR1 LGHNA and CDR2 YNFKEQ. The CDR3 sequence is 15 residues long. The DNA for the CDR3 is TGTACCAGCAGCCAAGAGTTTTGGGGCAATCAGCCCCAGCATTTT. This sequence encodes CTSSQEFWGNQPQHF.

The genes are TRBV4-3 and TRBJ2-1; 7 bases align to TRBD2. The CDR3 runs 14 residues. The trim removed 1 base at V and 8 bases at J, leaving 5 bases unmatched. Germline assignment: CDR1 LGHNA and CDR2 YSLEER. The chain's CDR3 is CASSQVGGIHEQFF. DNA for the CDR3: TGCGCCAGCAGCCAAGTGGGAGGGATTCATGAGCAGTTCTTC.